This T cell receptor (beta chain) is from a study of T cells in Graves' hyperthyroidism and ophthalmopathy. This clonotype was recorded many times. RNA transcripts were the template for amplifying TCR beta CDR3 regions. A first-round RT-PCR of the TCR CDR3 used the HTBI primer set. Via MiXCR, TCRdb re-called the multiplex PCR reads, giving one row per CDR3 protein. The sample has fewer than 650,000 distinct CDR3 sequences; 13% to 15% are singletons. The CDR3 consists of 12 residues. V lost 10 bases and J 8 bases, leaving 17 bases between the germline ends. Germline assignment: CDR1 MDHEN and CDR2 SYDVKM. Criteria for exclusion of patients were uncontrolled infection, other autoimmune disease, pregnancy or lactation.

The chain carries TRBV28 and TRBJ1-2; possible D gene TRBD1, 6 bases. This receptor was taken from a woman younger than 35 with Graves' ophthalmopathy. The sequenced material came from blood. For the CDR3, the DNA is TGTGCCACTAATCGGGGGGGCGAGGGCTACACCTTC. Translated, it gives CATNRGGEGYTF.